The 29 T cell receptor beta chains below were found in one sample sequenced in a study of T cell responses to AZD1222 COVID-19 vaccine. The method was immunoSEQ multiplex PCR; TCRdb's version includes in-frame clones alone and lacks a portion of them. Of some 150,000 clones in the sample, about 93% are singletons; the top ten hold 2.8%. This sample comprised peripheral blood, obtained on day 0 of MenACWY control vaccination. These receptors came from an adult in good health.

The chain uses TRBV4-1 and TRBJ2-3; 10 bases are a match to TRBD2. J gave up 5 bases and V 4 bases, and 6 bases lay outside the gene matches. The germline CDR1 and CDR2 sequences are MGHRA and YSYEKL. The CDR3 is 15 residues long. In nucleotides, the CDR3 is TGCGCCAGCAGCCTAACTTTAGCGGGAGGAGATACGCAGTATTTT. Its protein product is CASSLTLAGGDTQYF.

The CDR3 DNA sequence: TGTGCCAGCAGCCCTAACCCAGGGAACTCTGGAAACACCATATATTTT. Amino acid sequence: CASSPNPGNSGNTIYF. This chain joins TRBV7-2 and TRBJ1-3; the D gene is possibly TRBD1 (5 bases). V lost 5 bases and J lost 0, with 14 bases in between. The CDR3 spans 16 residues. Germline assignment: CDR1 SGHTA and CDR2 FQGNSA.

The chain couples TRBV19 to TRBJ1-2; 8 bases are shared with TRBD1. Germline V gene sequence: CDR1 LNHDA, CDR2 SQIVND (reference sequence). This CDR3 has 14 amino acids. Germline trimming cut 6 bases from V and 5 bases from J; bases unmatched to any gene: 8. CDR3 in DNA: TGTGCCAGTAGACACCTGGACAGGGATTATGGCTACACCTTC. It codes for CASRHLDRDYGYTF.

The gene calls are TRBV5-4 and TRBJ1-5; a possible D gene is TRBD1 (5 bases). Per the germline V gene, CDR1 is SGHNT and CDR2 is YYREEE (reference sequence). V gave up 2 bases and J gave up 1 base, with 7 bases separating them. CDR3 length equals 14 residues. For the CDR3, the DNA is TGTGCCAGCAGCTTTGGGGGGAGCAATCAGCCCCAGCATTTT. Its protein product is CASSFGGSNQPQHF. Drawing the rest from reference TRBV5-4 and TRBJ1-5, the complete variable domain is ETGVTQSPTHLIKTRGQQVTLRCSSQSGHNTVSWYQQALGQGPQFIFQYYREEENGRGNFPPRFSGLQFPNYSSELNVNALELDDSALYLCASSFGGSNQPQHFGDGTRLSIL.

The chain recombines TRBV5-1 with TRBJ1-5; D is ambiguous. Germline CDR1 reads SGHRS; CDR2 reads YFSETQ. This CDR3 spans 14 amino acids. Trimming left V 1 base short and J 4 bases short, with 9 bases between. CDR3 protein: CASSLMGRNQPQHF. CDR3 nucleotides: TGCGCCAGCAGCTTGATGGGGAGGAATCAGCCCCAGCATTTT.

The V and J genes are TRBV2 and TRBJ2-1; 8 nucleotides line up with TRBD1. V shed 6 bases and J 9 bases; nucleotides not matched to a gene: 7. The CDR3 runs 13 residues. Looked up from germline, CDR1 is SNHLY and CDR2 is FYNNEI. The CDR3 sequence is CASSRTGMGEQFF. CDR3 bases: TGTGCCAGCAGCAGGACAGGGATGGGTGAGCAGTTCTTC.

In this sample, this clone turned up a few times. CDR3 sequence reads: CASSLGQDYGYTF. The CDR3 DNA sequence: TGTGCCAGCAGCTTAGGACAGGACTATGGCTACACCTTC. The rearrangement uses TRBV7-3 and TRBJ1-2, with TRBD1 identical over 7 bases. This CDR3 is 13 amino acids long. Germline trimming cut 2 bases from V and 3 bases from J; bases unmatched to any gene: 0. The V gene's germline CDR1 is SGHTA and CDR2 FQGTGA.

This clone was seen only once. The rearrangement links TRBV30 to TRBJ1-2; unclear D gene. Looked up from germline, CDR1 is GTSNPN and CDR2 is SVGIG (reference sequence). The germline V and J ends were trimmed by 2 bases and 8 bases, with 24 bases remaining between them. This CDR3 contains 16 residues. In DNA, the CDR3 is TGTGCCTGGAGTCACCCCCGTGGTGGATCGATGATGGGCTACACCTTC. Translating gives CAWSHPRGGSMMGYTF.

The chain links TRBV28 to TRBJ2-2; 11 bases map to TRBD2. The CDR3 contains 13 residues. The junction had 4 bases not matched to a gene; V was cut back by 9 bases and J by 7 bases. Germline loops: CDR1 MDHEN, CDR2 SYDVKM. The CDR3 here is CARGTSGDGELFF. The CDR3 region has the DNA TGTGCCAGAGGGACTAGCGGCGACGGGGAGCTGTTTTTT.

The chain recombines TRBV7-2 with TRBJ1-6, with no clear D. The CDR3 sequence is 18 residues long. Germline lookup yields CDR1 SGHTA and CDR2 FQGNSA. Between the trimmed V and J ends, which lost 4 bases and 6 bases, there was a span of 22 bases. The CDR3 sequence: CASSSRAPGTAINSPLHF. The DNA for the CDR3 is TGTGCCAGCAGCTCTAGGGCCCCCGGCACAGCAATTAATTCACCCCTCCACTTT.

The V call is TRBV24-1, the J call TRBJ2-2; 7 bases match TRBD1. Looked up from germline, CDR1 is KGHDR and CDR2 is SFDVKD. J gave up 7 bases and V 2 bases, and 6 bases lay outside the gene matches. CDR3 length: 15 residues. CDR3 in DNA: TGTGCCACCAGTGATTCGACAGGGCTCGGCGGGGAGCTGTTTTTT. It codes for CATSDSTGLGGELFF.

The gene calls are TRBV3-1 (or the pseudogene TRBV3-2) and TRBJ2-7; D remains unclear. Germline CDR1 and CDR2: LGHDT and YNNKEL (reference sequence). This CDR3 spans 12 amino acids. Trimming took off 1 base at V and 2 bases at J, with 3 bases between the two ends. CDR3 sequence reads: CASSQGPYEQYF. The CDR3 DNA follows: TGTGCCAGCAGCCAAGGCCCCTACGAGCAGTACTTC.

The chain links TRBV9 to TRBJ2-2, with TRBD1 as a possible D gene (6 bases). V was shortened by 4 bases and J by 2 bases, with 15 bases between the two germline ends. This CDR3 is built from 16 residues. Germline CDR1 reads SGDLS; CDR2 reads YYNGEE. The CDR3: CASSFPGQINTGELFF. Here the CDR3 DNA reads TGTGCCAGCAGCTTCCCGGGACAAATAAACACCGGGGAGCTGTTTTTT. The full variable domain, rest sourced from reference TRBV9 and TRBJ2-2, is DSGVTQTPKHLITATGQRVTLRCSPRSGDLSVYWYQQSLDQGLQFLIQYYNGEERAKGNILERFSAQQFPDLHSELNLSSLELGDSALYFCASSFPGQINTGELFFGEGSRLTVL.

The chain carries TRBV2 and TRBJ1-1, with TRBD1 identical over 8 bases. Unmatched junction bases numbered 5, after V lost 6 bases and J lost 5 bases. The CDR3 extends over 13 amino acids. CDR1 is SNHLY and CDR2 is FYNNEI in the germline V gene. The CDR3 region has the DNA TGTGCCAGCAGGACAGGGGAGGGGACTGAAGCTTTCTTT. This encodes CASRTGEGTEAFF. The variable domain in full, with the rest retrieved from reference TRBV2 and TRBJ1-1, is EPEVTQTPSHQVTQMGQEVILRCVPISNHLYFYWYRQILGQKVEFLVSFYNNEISEKSEIFDDQFSVERPDGSNFTLKIRSTKLEDSAMYFCASRTGEGTEAFFGQGTRLTVV.

The chain joins TRBV18 to TRBJ2-1, with TRBD1 matching 8 bases. Losses at the gene ends were 6 bases for V and 6 bases for J; bases not matched to a gene: 10. Germline loops: CDR1 KGHSH, CDR2 LQKENI. This CDR3 contains 15 residues. In DNA, the CDR3 is TGTGCCAGCTCCCCGACCGGGACAGGTGCCAATGAGCAGTTCTTC. It encodes CASSPTGTGANEQFF.

This sequence joins TRBV6-6 and TRBJ1-5; TRBD1 agrees at 9 bases. The length of the CDR3 is 14 residues. The V gene end was trimmed by 6 bases and the J gene end by 6 bases; junction bases not matched to a gene: 6. Germline values: CDR1 MNHNY, CDR2 SVGAGI (reference sequence). CDR3 DNA: TGTGCCAGCAGCGGACAGGGGAACGGTCAGCCCCAGCATTTT. The encoded protein is CASSGQGNGQPQHF.

This clone has a handful of counts. This chain uses TRBV5-5 with TRBJ2-2; D not resolved. CDR3 size: 16 residues. The V and J ends lost 2 bases and 0 bases respectively, with 11 bases between them. Germline CDR1 SGHKS, CDR2 YYEKEE (reference sequence). The CDR3 sequence: CASSFGSYANTGELFF. CDR3 nucleotides: TGTGCCAGCAGCTTTGGGTCCTATGCGAACACCGGGGAGCTGTTTTTT.

The chain uses TRBV3-1 (or the pseudogene TRBV3-2) and TRBJ2-3; D is uncertain. Germline values: CDR1 LGHDT, CDR2 YNNKEL (reference sequence). This CDR3 region has 13 residues. V gave up 4 bases and J gave up 0 bases, with 5 bases separating them. The DNA for the CDR3 is TGTGCCAGCAGCCGCACTAGCACAGATACGCAGTATTTT. Its protein product is CASSRTSTDTQYF.

V usage is TRBV4-2 and J usage is TRBJ1-2, with a tentative D call TRBD1 (5 bases). Trimming shortened V by 0 bases and J by 13 bases, and 15 bases separated the two germline ends. The germline CDR1 and CDR2 sequences are LGHNA and YNFKEQ. This CDR3 region has 13 residues. In nucleotides, the CDR3 is TGTGCCAGCAGCCAAGATACAGGAGGAAAGTCCACCTTC. Encoded protein: CASSQDTGGKSTF.

The rearrangement links TRBV6-4 to TRBJ1-2, with 11 positions matching TRBD1. The trim removed 3 bases at V and 8 bases at J, leaving 8 bases unmatched. CDR1 is MRHNA, CDR2 SNTAGT, per germline. This CDR3 spans 15 amino acids. In DNA, the CDR3 is TGTGCCAGCAGTGAAGGACAGGGGGCCTTCGGGGGCTACACCTTC. This gives the protein CASSEGQGAFGGYTF.

The J gene is TRBJ2-1, the V gene TRBV2; D gene ambiguous. CDR1 and CDR2 (germline): SNHLY, FYNNEI. The ends were cut back, 3 bases at V and 8 bases at J, with 14 bases in the middle. There are 14 residues in the CDR3. The CDR3 here is CASSEMGWVDEQFF. The CDR3 region has the DNA TGTGCCAGCAGTGAGATGGGGTGGGTCGATGAGCAGTTCTTC.

The chain has TRBV19 and TRBJ2-2; D is possibly TRBD2 (5 bases). This CDR3 spans 14 amino acids. Per germline, CDR1 LNHDA and CDR2 SQIVND (reference sequence). V lost 0 bases and J 6 bases, leaving 8 bases between the germline ends. The CDR3 DNA follows: TGTGCCAGTAGTATAGATAGGACTGCCGGGGAGCTGTTTTTT. It encodes CASSIDRTAGELFF.

The chain carries TRBV5-1 and TRBJ2-7; D is undetermined. The V end lost 4 bases, the J end lost 2 bases, and 16 bases lay between the germline ends. Germline CDR1 and CDR2: SGHRS and YFSETQ. This CDR3 has 15 residues. This CDR3 reads CASSPDGVLTYEQYF. The DNA for the CDR3 is TGCGCCAGCAGCCCGGACGGAGTTCTCACCTACGAGCAGTACTTC.

The V gene is TRBV5-1, the J gene TRBJ1-4; 8 positions agree with TRBD1. The CDR3 has 15 amino acids. Germline V gene lookup returns CDR1 SGHRS and CDR2 YFSETQ. V lost 0 bases, J lost 6 bases, and 4 bases stayed unmatched. This CDR3 is CASSLGTGRDEKLFF. Here the CDR3 DNA reads TGCGCCAGCAGCTTGGGGACAGGGAGGGATGAAAAACTGTTTTTT.

This clone occurred once. V gene TRBV23-1 combines with J gene TRBJ2-5; 14 bases line up with TRBD2. TRBV23-1 is labeled an ORF, and its function is uncertain. V gave up 0 bases and J gave up 1 base; unmatched junction bases: 4. The CDR3 is 18 amino acids. CDR3 loop: CASSQSETSGRAQETQYF. CDR3 coding DNA: TGCGCCAGCAGTCAATCGGAGACTAGCGGGAGGGCCCAAGAGACCCAGTACTTC.

The J gene is TRBJ1-1, the V gene TRBV6-5, with 8 bases that match TRBD1. The CDR3 runs 14 residues. V shed 6 bases and J 2 bases; nucleotides not matched to a gene: 5. Germline V gene sequence: CDR1 MNHEY, CDR2 SVGAGI. In nucleotides, the CDR3 is TGTGCCAGCAGATATGACAGGGGAAACACTGAAGCTTTCTTT. Its protein is CASRYDRGNTEAFF.

The rearrangement links TRBV18 to TRBJ2-2; the D gene is possibly TRBD1 (6 bases). The V gene lost 6 bases and the J gene lost 4 bases, with 15 bases spanning the gap. Per germline, CDR1 KGHSH and CDR2 LQKENI. The length of the CDR3 is 15 residues. The CDR3 loop is CASSMKQGSTGELFF. DNA for the CDR3: TGTGCCAGCTCTATGAAACAGGGATCCACCGGGGAGCTGTTTTTT.

The chain links TRBV4-2 to TRBJ1-5; D remains ambiguous. V lost 4 bases to trimming and J lost 7 bases, with 20 bases between them. Germline loops: CDR1 LGHNA, CDR2 YNFKEQ. The CDR3 has 16 amino acids. In DNA form, the CDR3 reads TGTGCCAGCAGCCCCGACCTGGGCCCCAGTGGGCAGCCCCAGCATTTT. Protein product: CASSPDLGPSGQPQHF.

This chain joins TRBV12-3 or TRBV12-4 and TRBJ1-2; D remains unclear. V was shortened by 4 bases and J by 4 bases, with 7 bases between the two germline ends. CDR3 length equals 12 residues. The CDR3 DNA is TGTGCCAGCAGTTCTCCGGGCTATGGCTACACCTTC. Its protein product is CASSSPGYGYTF.